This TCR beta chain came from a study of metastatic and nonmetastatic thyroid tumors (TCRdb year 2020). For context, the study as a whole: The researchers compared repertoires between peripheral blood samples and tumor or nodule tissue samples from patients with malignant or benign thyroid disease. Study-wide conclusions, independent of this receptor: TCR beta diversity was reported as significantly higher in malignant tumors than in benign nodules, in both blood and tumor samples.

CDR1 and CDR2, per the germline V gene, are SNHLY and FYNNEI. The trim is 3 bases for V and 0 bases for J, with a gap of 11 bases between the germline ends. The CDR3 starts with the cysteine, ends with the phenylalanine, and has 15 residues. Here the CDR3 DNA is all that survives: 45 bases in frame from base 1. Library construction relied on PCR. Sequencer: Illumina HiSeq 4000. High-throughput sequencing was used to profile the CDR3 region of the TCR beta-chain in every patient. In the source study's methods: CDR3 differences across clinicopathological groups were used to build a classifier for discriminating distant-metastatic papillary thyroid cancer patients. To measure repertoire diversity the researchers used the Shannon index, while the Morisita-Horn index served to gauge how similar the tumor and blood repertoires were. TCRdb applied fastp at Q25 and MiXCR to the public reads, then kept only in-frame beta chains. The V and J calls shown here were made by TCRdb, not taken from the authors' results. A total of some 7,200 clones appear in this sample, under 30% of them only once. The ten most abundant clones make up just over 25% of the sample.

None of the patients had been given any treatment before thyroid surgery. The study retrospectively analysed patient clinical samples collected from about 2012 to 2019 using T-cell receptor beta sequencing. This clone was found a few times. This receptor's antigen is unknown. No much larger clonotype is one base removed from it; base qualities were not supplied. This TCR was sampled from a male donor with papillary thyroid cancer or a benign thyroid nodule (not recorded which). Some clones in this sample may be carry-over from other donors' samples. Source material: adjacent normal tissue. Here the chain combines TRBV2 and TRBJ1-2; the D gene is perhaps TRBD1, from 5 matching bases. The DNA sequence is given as TGTGCCAGCAGTGATTGGGGGGAAGCTAACTATGGCTACACCTTC. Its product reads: CASSDWGEANYGYTF.